These T cell receptor beta chains were read from a single sample in a study of T cell repertoires in ileal Crohn's disease. The data were produced by immunoSEQ multiplex PCR, yet TCRdb's version contains in-frame clones alone and is incomplete. The data show around 15,000 clones, 60% to 85% seen once. The sequenced sample consisted of ileal tissue. The source is an adult with Crohn's disease. CDR3s include the opening cysteine and the closing phenylalanine or tryptophan. The D gene is left open where the match is weak. Rows may omit the clone size; those that give it use once, few, many or a size class.

D	V	size	J	CDR3	DNA
NA	TRBV18	once	TRBJ1-2	CASSPEKNYGYTF	TGTGCCAGCTCACCAGAAAAGAACTATGGCTACACCTTC
NA	TRBV7-8	NA	TRBJ2-1	CASSFFADEQFF	TGTGCCAGCAGCTTCTTCGCGGATGAGCAGTTCTTC
NA	TRBV11-2	NA	TRBJ2-6	CASSLHRVLSGANVLTF	TGTGCCAGCAGCTTGCACAGGGTCCTATCTGGGGCCAACGTCCTGACTTTC
NA	TRBV2	NA	TRBJ1-6	CASSAYNSPLHF	TGTGCCAGCAGCGCGTATAATTCACCCCTCCACTTT
TRBD1	TRBV2	NA	TRBJ1-3	CASSPDRGRDTIYF	TGTGCCAGCAGTCCGGACAGGGGGAGAGACACCATATATTTT
NA	TRBV2	medium-sized	TRBJ1-5	CASSESGNQPQHF	TGTGCCAGCAGTGAGTCGGGGAATCAGCCCCAGCATTTT
TRBD2	TRBV6-4	NA	TRBJ2-1	CASSDSTSGGANEQFF	TGTGCCAGCAGTGACTCGACTAGCGGGGGGGCCAATGAGCAGTTCTTC
NA	TRBV10-3	few	TRBJ2-5	CAISERGAGVQETQYF	TGTGCCATCAGTGAAAGGGGGGCCGGGGTCCAAGAGACCCAGTACTTC
NA	TRBV5-1	once	TRBJ2-1	CASSLSTPRGEQFF	TGCGCCAGCAGCTTGAGTACCCCCCGGGGTGAGCAGTTCTTC
NA	TRBV6-1	NA	TRBJ1-5	CASSEMVSQPQHF	TGTGCCAGCAGTGAAATGGTTAGTCAGCCCCAGCATTTT
NA	TRBV28	NA	TRBJ2-7	CASSLMQGVFDEQYF	TGTGCCAGCAGTTTGATGCAGGGAGTTTTTGACGAGCAGTACTTC
NA	TRBV5-8	NA	TRBJ1-5	CASSFSGTRDQPQHF	TGTGCCAGCAGCTTTTCCGGGACAAGAGATCAGCCCCAGCATTTT
NA	TRBV20-1	NA	TRBJ2-1	CIVNEQFF	TGCATCGTTAATGAGCAGTTCTTC
NA	TRBV7-9	NA	TRBJ2-3	CASSPTRVAGQHTQYF	TGTGCCAGCAGCCCTACCCGGGTAGCGGGACAGCATACGCAGTATTTT
NA	TRBV4-2	NA	TRBJ2-3	CASSQGGPTDTQYF	TGTGCCAGCAGCCAAGGAGGCCCCACAGATACGCAGTATTTT
TRBD2	TRBV28	NA	TRBJ2-7	CASSVSAGGRNEQYF	TGTGCCAGCAGTGTTTCAGCGGGAGGGAGGAACGAGCAGTACTTC
TRBD1	TRBV28	few	TRBJ1-5	CASRTGGQGQPQHF	TGTGCCAGCAGAACAGGGGGCCAGGGTCAGCCCCAGCATTTT
NA	TRBV5-1	NA	TRBJ2-7	CASSSLTGSYEQYF	TGCGCCAGCAGCTCGCTGACGGGGAGCTACGAGCAGTACTTC
NA	TRBV6-6	NA	TRBJ1-5	CASRRLGTLFPPQHF	TGTGCCAGCAGGCGACTAGGGACATTGTTTCCACCCCAGCATTTT
TRBD1	TRBV18	medium-sized	TRBJ2-7	CASSPPQGAPYEQYF	TGTGCCAGCTCACCACCGCAGGGGGCCCCCTACGAGCAGTACTTC
NA	TRBV28	NA	TRBJ1-2	CASSPDNNYGYTF	TGTGCCAGCAGTCCCGACAATAACTATGGCTACACCTTC
NA	TRBV9	NA	TRBJ2-2	CASSAPGLANTGELFF	TGTGCCAGCAGCGCCCCAGGACTTGCCAACACCGGGGAGCTGTTTTTT